These 28 T cell receptor beta chains share one sample of origin, sequenced in a study of blood T cell repertoires in COVID-19. The data were produced by immunoSEQ multiplex PCR, yet TCRdb's version contains in-frame clones alone and is incomplete. The sample lists approximately 110,000 clones, 70% to 90% seen once, with less than 2.5% in the top ten. The sample taken for sequencing was peripheral blood. Receptors originate from a human donor in a cohort sampled during active COVID-19.

The chain combines TRBV5-4 with TRBJ2-7; no firm D call. With 0 bases removed from V and 2 bases from J, the gap between germline ends came to 12 bases. CDR3 length: 15 amino acids. Germline V gives CDR1 SGHNT, CDR2 YYREEE (reference sequence). CDR3 in amino acids: CASSLGLGATYEQYF. CDR3 sequence (DNA): TGTGCCAGCAGCTTGGGCCTAGGAGCGACCTACGAGCAGTACTTC.

This clone is a singleton in its sample. The V call is TRBV16, the J call TRBJ2-7; TRBD2 matches at 9 bases. This CDR3 comprises 18 residues. The V segment lost 2 bases and the J segment 5 bases; nucleotides outside the gene matches: 16. The germline gives CDR1 KGHSY, CDR2 FQNENV. The CDR3 nucleotides are TGTGCCAGCAGCCAAGGAGTAGCGGGAGATCTCAGAACCGACGAGCAGTACTTC. Residues: CASSQGVAGDLRTDEQYF.

In its sample, this clone was seen once. The chain links TRBV7-3 to TRBJ2-3, with D possibly being TRBD2 (5 bases). Germline CDR1 and CDR2: SGHTA and FQGTGA. CDR3 length equals 14 residues. The germline V and J ends were trimmed by 5 bases and 5 bases, with 14 bases remaining between them. CDR3 sequence reads: CASSHAPGKDTQYF. The CDR3 nucleotides are TGTGCCAGCAGCCACGCACCGGGAAAAGATACGCAGTATTTT.

This chain joins TRBV3-1 (or the pseudogene TRBV3-2) and TRBJ2-7, with D possibly being TRBD2 (6 bases). Germline V gene data show CDR1 as LGHDT and CDR2 as YNNKEL (reference sequence). The CDR3 loop spans 18 amino acids. The V gene lost 4 bases and the J gene lost 1 base, with 23 bases spanning the gap. The DNA of the CDR3 is TGTGCCAGCAGCCCCCCTAGTGCGAGGCATAGCGGTTCCTACGAGCAGTACTTC. Amino acids: CASSPPSARHSGSYEQYF.

J is TRBJ1-5 and V is TRBV28, with 10 bases aligning to TRBD1. The V and J ends lost 6 bases and 6 bases, in that order; junction bases with no gene match: 5. The CDR3 contains 14 residues. Germline V lookup: CDR1 MDHEN, CDR2 SYDVKM. In DNA, the CDR3 is TGTGCCAGCAGCCCCGACAGGGGGCGTCAGCCCCAGCATTTT. The encoded protein is CASSPDRGRQPQHF.

The chain is built from TRBV7-6 and TRBJ1-2; 9 nucleotides align to TRBD1. The germline gives CDR1 SGHVS, CDR2 FNYEAQ. The trim removed 0 bases at V and 7 bases at J, leaving 9 bases unmatched. CDR3 length: 16 residues. The CDR3 loop reads CASSLAALGTGSGYTF. The CDR3 DNA sequence: TGTGCCAGCAGCTTAGCCGCTCTTGGGACAGGGAGTGGCTACACCTTC.

The chain uses TRBV27 and TRBJ2-7; D perhaps matches TRBD1 (8 bases). Between the trimmed V and J ends, which lost 6 bases and 7 bases, there was a span of 16 bases. This CDR3 has 13 residues. CDR1 and CDR2 (germline): MNHEY, SMNVEV (reference sequence). CDR3 coding DNA: TGTGCCAGCAGGTCAGGACAGGGAGGGGAGCAGTACTTC. Protein: CASRSGQGGEQYF.

This clone was seen once. CDR3 DNA: TGTGCCAGCAGCTTTGGGGGGACTGTGAACACTGAAGCTTTCTTT. This gives the protein CASSFGGTVNTEAFF. This rearrangement joins TRBV7-9 to TRBJ1-1, with D possibly TRBD1 on 5 matching bases. The CDR3 contains 15 residues. Germline CDR1 SEHNR, CDR2 FQNEAQ (reference sequence). Trimming stripped 3 bases from V and 0 bases from J, with 11 bases between.

The gene calls are TRBV2 and TRBJ1-1; D ambiguous. V was shortened by 6 bases and J by 3 bases, with 5 bases between the two germline ends. CDR1 and CDR2 (germline): SNHLY, FYNNEI. This CDR3 spans 11 amino acids. For the CDR3, the DNA is TGTGCCAGCAGCTATGACACTGAAGCTTTCTTT. Its protein product is CASSYDTEAFF. The complete variable domain, with remaining parts taken from reference TRBV2 and TRBJ1-1, reads EPEVTQTPSHQVTQMGQEVILRCVPISNHLYFYWYRQILGQKVEFLVSFYNNEISEKSEIFDDQFSVERPDGSNFTLKIRSTKLEDSAMYFCASSYDTEAFFGQGTRLTVV.

The genes are TRBV4-3 and TRBJ1-4; TRBD1 agrees at 8 bases. The CDR3 length is 14 residues. Unmatched junction bases numbered 4, after V lost 3 bases and J lost 7 bases. Germline lookup yields CDR1 LGHNA and CDR2 YSLEER. The CDR3: CASSQTDRGEKLFF. For the CDR3, the DNA is TGCGCCAGCAGCCAGACCGACAGGGGTGAAAAACTGTTTTTT.

The chain couples TRBV6-6 to TRBJ1-4; 7 positions match TRBD1. Trimming took 7 bases from V and 7 from J; bases not matched to a gene: 9. This CDR3 is built from 14 residues. CDR1 and CDR2 from the germline V gene are MNHNY and SVGAGI (reference sequence). The CDR3 loop is CASTRGTGVEKLFF. The CDR3 DNA reads TGTGCCAGCACCAGGGGAACAGGGGTTGAAAAACTGTTTTTT.

Only a few counts were recorded for this clone. The chain recombines TRBV6-5 with TRBJ1-5, with 9 nucleotides matching TRBD1. This CDR3 has 15 residues. The germline V gene has CDR1 MNHEY and CDR2 SVGAGI. J was trimmed by 4 bases and V by 4 bases; bases with no gene match: 5. Written as DNA, the CDR3 is TGTGCCAGCAGTTTGTCCGGGACAGGGAATCAGCCCCAGCATTTT. Amino acid sequence: CASSLSGTGNQPQHF.

This clone occurred once. CDR3 coding DNA: TGTGCCAGCAGCCCGACGGGCGGGGACAGTTCACCCCTCCACTTT. The encoded protein is CASSPTGGDSSPLHF. J is TRBJ1-6 and V is TRBV11-1, with 7 bases that match TRBD1. This CDR3 region has 15 residues. Losses at the gene ends were 5 bases for V and 9 bases for J; bases not matched to a gene: 10. CDR1 is SGHAT and CDR2 is FQDESV in the germline V gene (reference sequence).

As for this clone: The sample contains more than one DNA sequence encoding this CDR3. V usage is TRBV7-9 and J usage is TRBJ1-1; D gene unclear. Deletions cut 5 bases from V and 4 bases from J, with 14 bases between. Germline V lookup: CDR1 SEHNR, CDR2 FQNEAQ (reference sequence). The CDR3 runs to 14 residues. CDR3 in DNA: TGTGCCAGCAGCCTCCGAGACTCGTCCACTGAAGCTTTCTTT. The encoded protein is CASSLRDSSTEAFF.

The chain has TRBV21-1 and TRBJ1-5. TRBV21-1 is given as a pseudogene. The CDR3 consists of 11 residues. The DNA of the CDR3 is TGTGCCAGCAGCAAGAGACAGCCCCAGCATTTT. Amino acid sequence: CASSKRQPQHF.

A few counts support this clone. This chain joins TRBV9 and TRBJ2-3, with TRBD2 as a possible D gene (6 bases). V was pared by 4 bases and J by 2 bases, with 11 bases between. Looked up from germline, CDR1 is SGDLS and CDR2 is YYNGEE. CDR3 length: 14 amino acids. CDR3 sequence (DNA): TGTGCCAGCAGCCCCGGGAGCCCCACAGATACGCAGTATTTT. Translating it yields CASSPGSPTDTQYF.

The chain couples TRBV19 to TRBJ1-2; no firm D call. V lost 3 bases, J lost 8 bases, and 19 bases lay in between. The CDR3 is 15 residues long. Germline loops: CDR1 LNHDA, CDR2 SQIVND (reference sequence). CDR3 region: CASSIQGPEVGGYTF. CDR3 nucleotide sequence: TGTGCCAGTAGTATTCAAGGCCCGGAGGTAGGAGGCTACACCTTC.

Worth noting for this clone: The DNA is left out, because the CDR3 cannot be placed on it with certainty; the CDR3 is given as TCRdb lists it. V is TRBV29-1 and J is TRBJ1-2; the listed D gene, TRBD1, was not tested against the DNA. The CDR3 sequence runs 10 residues, both termini included. The V gene's germline CDR1 is SQVTM and CDR2 ANQGSEA. The CDR3 sequence is CSVEVGTGAF.

In this sample, this clone turned up a few times. V gene TRBV7-2 combines with J gene TRBJ1-5; D is undetermined. Per the germline V gene, CDR1 is SGHTA and CDR2 is FQGNSA. V shed 0 bases and J shed 7 bases, with 13 bases lying between them. The CDR3 extends over 15 amino acids. The CDR3 region is CASSLAGGESQPQHF. In DNA form, the CDR3 reads TGTGCCAGCAGCTTAGCGGGAGGTGAATCCCAGCCCCAGCATTTT.

This clone was detected only once. The chain couples TRBV7-3 to TRBJ2-2, with D possibly matching TRBD1 (6 bases). The length of the CDR3 is 16 residues. With 5 bases removed from V and 5 bases from J, the gap between germline ends came to 18 bases. CDR1 and CDR2 (germline): SGHTA, FQGTGA. In nucleotides, the CDR3 is TGTGCCAGCAGCGCTTCCTCAGGGGCAGCGACCGGGGAGCTGTTTTTT. As protein: CASSASSGAATGELFF.

The rearrangement uses TRBV2 and TRBJ1-1; the D gene is possibly TRBD1 (5 bases). Germline V gene sequence: CDR1 SNHLY, CDR2 FYNNEI. Trimming removed 9 bases from V and 2 bases from J, with 13 bases in between. The CDR3 has 13 residues. The CDR3 bases are TGTGCCAGTTACAGGAGCCACAACACTGAAGCTTTCTTT. It specifies CASYRSHNTEAFF.

The CDR3 DNA sequence: TGTGCCAGCACCGGGGGTCTCCCGTATGGCTACACCTTC. Its protein is CASTGGLPYGYTF. The genes are TRBV6-6 and TRBJ1-2, with D possibly being TRBD1 (5 bases). CDR1 MNHNY and CDR2 SVGAGI come from the germline V gene (reference sequence). The V end lost 7 bases, the J end lost 5 bases, and 14 bases lay between the germline ends. The CDR3 sequence is 13 residues long.

This rearrangement joins TRBV6-5 to TRBJ2-7; tentative D call: TRBD2 (5 bases). Deletions cut 0 bases from V and 6 bases from J, with 9 bases between. The CDR3 spans 13 residues. Looked up from germline, CDR1 is MNHEY and CDR2 is SVGAGI. CDR3 sequence reads: CASSYSRGGEQYF. DNA for the CDR3: TGTGCCAGCAGTTACTCGAGAGGAGGCGAGCAGTACTTC.

This chain links TRBV27 with TRBJ2-5; 14 positions match TRBD2. J lost 4 bases, V lost 5 bases, and 12 bases had no gene match. The CDR3 sequence is 18 residues long. Germline V CDR1 and CDR2: MNHEY, SMNVEV (reference sequence). Here the CDR3 reads CASSPRTSGRYIRETQYF. For the CDR3, the DNA is TGTGCCAGCAGTCCCCGGACTAGCGGGAGGTACATCCGAGAGACCCAGTACTTC.

CDR3 DNA: TGTGCCAGCAGCCACTTTTTAGCGGGGGGGACAGATACGCAGTATTTT. It encodes CASSHFLAGGTDTQYF. The V and J genes are TRBV3-1 (or the pseudogene TRBV3-2) and TRBJ2-3; 11 bases are shared with TRBD2. V gave up 3 bases and J gave up 3 bases; unmatched junction bases: 5. The CDR3 has 16 residues. Germline CDR1 LGHDT, CDR2 YNNKEL (reference sequence).

The gene calls are TRBV3-1 (or the pseudogene TRBV3-2) and TRBJ1-5; 7 bases map to TRBD1. The CDR3 contains 16 residues. The germline V gene has CDR1 LGHDT and CDR2 YNNKEL (reference sequence). Trimming cost V 4 bases and J 0 bases; bases outside gene matches: 6. The CDR3: CASSRPGQHSNQPQHF. CDR3 nucleotide sequence: TGTGCCAGCAGCCGCCCGGGACAGCATAGCAATCAGCCCCAGCATTTT.

This clone was seen only once. The chain links TRBV12-5 to TRBJ2-1; D perhaps matches TRBD2 (6 bases). The CDR3 length is 14 residues. Trimming took off 1 base at V and 4 bases at J, with 8 bases between the two ends. CDR1 and CDR2 (germline): LGHNT, FRNRAP. CDR3 protein: CASGLAGTYNEQFF. The CDR3 DNA sequence: TGTGCTAGTGGTTTGGCAGGGACTTACAATGAGCAGTTCTTC.

This chain connects TRBV7-2 to TRBJ2-3; TRBD2 matches 11 bases. The CDR3 is 17 amino acids. Unmatched junction bases numbered 4, after V lost 1 base and J lost 1 base. Germline CDR1 reads SGHTA; CDR2 reads FQGNSA. CDR3: CASSLELLAGGTDTQYF. The CDR3 region has the DNA TGTGCCAGCAGCTTAGAGTTACTAGCGGGGGGCACAGATACGCAGTATTTT.